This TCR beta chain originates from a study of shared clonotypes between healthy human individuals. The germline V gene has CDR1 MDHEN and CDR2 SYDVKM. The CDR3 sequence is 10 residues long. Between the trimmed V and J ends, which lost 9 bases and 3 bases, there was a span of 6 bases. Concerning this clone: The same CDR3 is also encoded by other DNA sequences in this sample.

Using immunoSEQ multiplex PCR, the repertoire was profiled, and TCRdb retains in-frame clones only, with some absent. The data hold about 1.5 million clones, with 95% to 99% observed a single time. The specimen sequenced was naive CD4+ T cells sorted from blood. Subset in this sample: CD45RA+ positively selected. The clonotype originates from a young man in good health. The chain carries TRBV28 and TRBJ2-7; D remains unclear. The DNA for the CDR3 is TGTGCCAGTGGGCGCTACGAGCAGTACTTC. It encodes CASGRYEQYF.